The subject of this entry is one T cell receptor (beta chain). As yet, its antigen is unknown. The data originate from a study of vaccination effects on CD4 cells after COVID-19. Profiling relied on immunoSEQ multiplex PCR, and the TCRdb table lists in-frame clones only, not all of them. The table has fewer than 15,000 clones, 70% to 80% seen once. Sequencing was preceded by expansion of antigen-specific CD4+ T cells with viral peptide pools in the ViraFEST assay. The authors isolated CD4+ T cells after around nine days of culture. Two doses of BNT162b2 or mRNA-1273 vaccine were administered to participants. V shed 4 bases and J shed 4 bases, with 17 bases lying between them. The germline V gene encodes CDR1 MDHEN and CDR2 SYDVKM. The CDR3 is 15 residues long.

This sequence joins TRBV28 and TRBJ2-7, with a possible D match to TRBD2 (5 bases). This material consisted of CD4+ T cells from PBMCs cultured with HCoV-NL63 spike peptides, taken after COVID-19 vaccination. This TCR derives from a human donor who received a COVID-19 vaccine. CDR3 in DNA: TGTGCCAGCAGTTCCTCGAGGGCCCGGGCATACGAGCAGTACTTC. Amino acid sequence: CASSSSRARAYEQYF.